One sample yielded the 32 T cell receptor beta chains listed below, sequenced in a study of blood T cell repertoires in COVID-19. Only in-frame clones appear in the TCRdb table, and some are missing; sequencing was by immunoSEQ multiplex PCR. Counted here are 150,000 to 200,000 clones, 70% to 85% occurring once; the ten biggest clones make up 17%. The sample was PBMCs or T cells enriched from blood (not recorded which). These receptors all come from a woman aged 45-65 years who had recovered from COVID-19.

The sample holds one count of this clone. The rearrangement links TRBV18 to TRBJ2-7; D unclear. Per the germline V gene, CDR1 is KGHSH and CDR2 is LQKENI. This CDR3 has 11 residues. V dropped 2 bases and J dropped 7 bases, with 6 bases sitting between them. For the CDR3, the DNA is TGTGCCAGCTCACCAGAGAGTGAGCAGTACTTC. Protein sequence: CASSPESEQYF.

This chain connects TRBV21-1 to TRBJ2-5; the table's D gene call, TRBD1, was not cross checked with the DNA. TRBV21-1 is labeled a pseudogene. The CDR3 spans 19 residues. This CDR3 reads CASSKGPLLGTDSRETQYF. CDR3 nucleotide sequence: TGTGCCAGCAGCAAAGGCCCGTTACTCGGGACAGATTCAAGGGAGACCCAGTACTTC.

This chain joins TRBV3-1 (or the pseudogene TRBV3-2) and TRBJ1-2; no clear D gene. The germline V gene encodes CDR1 LGHDT and CDR2 YNNKEL (reference sequence). This CDR3 contains 13 residues. Trimming cost V 1 base and J 8 bases, with 11 bases left between them. CDR3 amino acids: CASSQGSAPGYTF. DNA of the CDR3: TGTGCCAGCAGCCAAGGCAGTGCCCCGGGCTACACCTTC.

J is TRBJ1-2 and V is TRBV4-1, with 8 positions matching TRBD1. Per the germline V gene, CDR1 is MGHRA and CDR2 is YSYEKL. This CDR3 contains 15 residues. V lost 4 bases to trimming and J lost 4 bases; unmatched junction nucleotides: 8. The CDR3 DNA is TGCGCCAGCAGCCGACTAGGGGACAGGTCCTATGGCTACACCTTC. It translates to CASSRLGDRSYGYTF.

The rearrangement joins TRBV25-1 to TRBJ1-5, with TRBD1 identical over 7 bases. Germline V gene data show CDR1 as MGHDK and CDR2 as SYGVNS. CDR3 length: 13 amino acids. V lost 5 bases to trimming and J lost 4 bases; unmatched junction nucleotides: 2. The CDR3 DNA follows: TGTGCCAGCAGTTTACAGGGGAATCAGCCCCAGCATTTT. Its translation: CASSLQGNQPQHF.

This chain joins TRBV5-1 and TRBJ2-7; tentative D call: TRBD1 (5 bases). Germline CDR1 is SGHRS and CDR2 is YFSETQ. The CDR3 sequence is 15 residues long. V dropped 4 bases and J dropped 2 bases, with 16 bases sitting between them. The CDR3 sequence: CASSDRGYRAYEQYF. The CDR3 bases are TGCGCCAGCAGCGATAGGGGCTACCGAGCCTACGAGCAGTACTTC.

The chain employs TRBV29-1 and TRBJ1-2; D not certain. This CDR3 region has 13 residues. V was pared by 0 bases and J by 5 bases, with 10 bases between. Looked up from germline, CDR1 is SQVTM and CDR2 is ANQGSEA. The CDR3 loop is CSVEDHTGYGYTF. CDR3 bases: TGCAGCGTTGAAGATCATACGGGGTATGGCTACACCTTC.

The V gene is TRBV19, the J gene TRBJ1-5; the D gene is possibly TRBD1 (5 bases). V was pared by 10 bases and J by 0 bases, with 10 bases between. Germline V gives CDR1 LNHDA, CDR2 SQIVND (reference sequence). The CDR3 runs 13 residues. As DNA, the CDR3 is TGTGCCATTCCGGGGGATAGCAATCAGCCCCAGCATTTT. Translating gives CAIPGDSNQPQHF.

The rearrangement joins TRBV6-5 to TRBJ2-3, with 8 bases aligning to TRBD2. Germline V gene sequence: CDR1 MNHEY, CDR2 SVGAGI. After removal of 0 bases from V and 3 bases from J, the junction contained 5 bases not matched to a gene. The CDR3 is made up of 16 amino acids. CDR3 sequence reads: CASSYSASGLTDTQYF. For the CDR3, the DNA is TGTGCCAGCAGTTACTCGGCTAGCGGGTTGACAGATACGCAGTATTTT.

This chain connects TRBV7-2 to TRBJ2-1; TRBD2 matches at 9 bases. The CDR3 extends over 13 amino acids. V lost 9 bases and J lost 6; bases outside the gene matches: 6. Germline V lookup: CDR1 SGHTA, CDR2 FQGNSA. The CDR3 DNA is TGTGCCAGTGGTCGTAGCGGGAGCAATGAGCAGTTCTTC. Amino acids: CASGRSGSNEQFF. Complete variable domain (other parts from reference TRBV7-2 and TRBJ2-1): GAGVSQSPSNKVTEKGKDVELRCDPISGHTALYWYRQSLGQGLEFLIYFQGNSAPDKSGLPSDRFSAERTGGSVSTLTIQRTQQEDSAVYLCASGRSGSNEQFFGPGTRLTVL.

This rearrangement joins TRBV7-8 to TRBJ2-5, with 9 bases aligning to TRBD1. Looked up from germline, CDR1 is SGHVS and CDR2 is FQNEAQ. Unmatched junction bases numbered 19, after V lost 5 bases and J lost 0 bases. This CDR3 contains 20 residues. CDR3 sequence: CASSAALTGGPAGYQETQYF. The DNA of the CDR3 is TGTGCCAGCAGCGCCGCCCTCACAGGGGGCCCAGCGGGCTACCAAGAGACCCAGTACTTC.

This clone was seen a handful of times. This chain joins TRBV5-6 and TRBJ1-2; D is uncertain. Germline V gene sequence: CDR1 SGHDT, CDR2 YYEEEE. V was pared by 0 bases and J by 4 bases, with 19 bases between. CDR3 size: 17 residues. The DNA for the CDR3 is TGTGCCAGCAGCTTGGCCCTCTACCCAGCGGGATTCTATGGCTACACCTTC. This encodes CASSLALYPAGFYGYTF.

The chain carries TRBV2 and TRBJ2-1, with 8 bases lining up with TRBD2. The CDR3 runs to 15 residues. The junction had 17 bases not matched to a gene; V was cut back by 7 bases and J by 12 bases. Germline V gene lookup returns CDR1 SNHLY and CDR2 FYNNEI. Here the CDR3 reads CASKPGLGGNRGQFF. The DNA for the CDR3 is TGTGCCAGCAAACCGGGACTAGGGGGAAACCGGGGGCAGTTCTTC.

This chain joins TRBV30 and TRBJ2-7, with D maybe TRBD2 (5 bases). Deletions cut 2 bases from V and 3 bases from J, with 8 bases between. Germline CDR1 GTSNPN, CDR2 SVGIG (reference sequence). The length of the CDR3 is 12 residues. CDR3 coding DNA: TGTGCCTGGAGTAGCGGTCTCTACGAGCAGTACTTC. Its translation: CAWSSGLYEQYF. Supplemented by reference TRBV30 and TRBJ2-7, the full variable domain reads SQTIHQWPATLVQPVGSPLSLECTVEGTSNPNLYWYRQAAGRGLQLLFYSVGIGQISSEVPQNLSASRPQDRQFILSSKKLLLSDSGFYLCAWSSGLYEQYFGPGTRLTVT.

The chain combines TRBV5-6 with TRBJ2-1, with 16 bases identical to TRBD2. Germline-derived CDR1 and CDR2 are SGHDT and YYEEEE. Trimming took 3 bases from V and 7 from J; bases not matched to a gene: 10. The CDR3 covers 18 residues. CDR3 coding DNA: TGTGCCAGCAGCTCCCCGGGACTAGCGGGAGGGCTAGTGAATGAGCAGTTCTTC. This gives the protein CASSSPGLAGGLVNEQFF.

The CDR3 spells CASLLALSYEQYF. The DNA of the CDR3 is TGTGCCAGCCTCCTAGCGCTCTCCTACGAGCAGTACTTC. The rearrangement joins TRBV2 to TRBJ2-7; D perhaps matches TRBD2 (6 bases). Germline CDR1 reads SNHLY; CDR2 reads FYNNEI. Trimming shortened V by 8 bases and J by 0 bases, and 11 bases separated the two germline ends. The CDR3 contains 13 residues.

The CDR3 reads CASSLLVWTGLGEQYF. The CDR3 nucleotides read TGTGCCAGCAGCTTACTTGTGTGGACAGGGTTAGGCGAGCAGTACTTC. This chain connects TRBV7-8 to TRBJ2-7; 8 bases map to TRBD1. The CDR3 extends over 16 amino acids. With 2 bases clipped from V and 6 bases from J, the junction kept 12 bases outside the gene matches. Germline CDR1 reads SGHVS; CDR2 reads FQNEAQ.

The chain carries TRBV3-1 (or the pseudogene TRBV3-2) and TRBJ2-1; D is perhaps TRBD2 (6 bases). This CDR3 is 14 amino acids long. Germline-derived CDR1 and CDR2 are LGHDT and YNNKEL (reference sequence). With 0 bases removed from V and 5 bases from J, the gap between germline ends came to 8 bases. CDR3 amino acids: CASSQDLANNEQFF. CDR3 DNA sequence: TGTGCCAGCAGCCAAGATCTAGCGAACAATGAGCAGTTCTTC.

This chain uses TRBV19 with TRBJ1-2, with 7 bases lining up with TRBD1. J was trimmed by 2 bases and V by 1 base; bases with no gene match: 4. The CDR3 sequence is 15 residues long. The germline V gene encodes CDR1 LNHDA and CDR2 SQIVND (reference sequence). The CDR3 DNA follows: TGTGCCAGTAGTATAGCCCTGACAGGGAACTATGGCTACACCTTC. Its protein is CASSIALTGNYGYTF.

V and J are TRBV19 and TRBJ2-1; 12 bases align to TRBD2. The length of the CDR3 is 16 residues. Germline CDR1 is LNHDA and CDR2 is SQIVND (reference sequence). V trimming: 4 bases; J trimming: 10 bases; junction bases outside the gene matches: 11. Here the CDR3 reads CASSTNGLAGSKEQFF. DNA of the CDR3: TGTGCCAGTAGTACCAATGGACTAGCGGGGAGCAAGGAGCAGTTCTTC.

CDR3 in DNA: TGTGCCAGCAGTTCTGGAGGATATGGCTACACCTTC. Translated, it gives CASSSGGYGYTF. This chain joins TRBV6-2 or TRBV6-3 and TRBJ1-2; D unclear. The V gene's germline CDR1 is MNHEY and CDR2 SVGEGT. Trimming stripped 4 bases from V and 5 bases from J, with 8 bases between. The CDR3 contains 12 residues.

V is TRBV29-1 and J is TRBJ2-1; TRBD2 agrees at 11 bases. The CDR3 sequence is 16 residues long. Germline V lookup: CDR1 SQVTM, CDR2 ANQGSEA. J was trimmed by 3 bases and V by 1 base; bases with no gene match: 5. CDR3 in DNA: TGCAGCGTTGAAGGGGGACTAGCGGAAATCTACAATGAGCAGTTCTTC. Encoded protein: CSVEGGLAEIYNEQFF.

CDR3 in DNA: TGCGCCAGCAGCGAAGGGACAGGGGGTCTGGAGACCCAGTACTTC. Amino acids: CASSEGTGGLETQYF. The chain couples TRBV5-1 to TRBJ2-5, with TRBD1 matching 11 bases. Germline lookup yields CDR1 SGHRS and CDR2 YFSETQ. V shed 4 bases, J shed 5 bases, and the junction held 7 bases outside the gene matches. CDR3 length: 15 residues.

The chain employs TRBV25-1 and TRBJ1-2, with D unclear. V lost 3 bases, J lost 2 bases, and 7 bases lay in between. The length of the CDR3 is 13 residues. CDR1 and CDR2 (germline): MGHDK, SYGVNS. The CDR3 DNA reads as TGTGCCAGCAGTGATTCGTCCAACTATGGCTACACCTTC. This codes for CASSDSSNYGYTF.

The genes are TRBV19 and TRBJ1-1, with TRBD1 matching over 7 bases. From germline, CDR1 is LNHDA and CDR2 SQIVND (reference sequence). The CDR3 has 13 amino acids. V lost 9 bases to trimming and J lost 0 bases; unmatched junction nucleotides: 4. CDR3 DNA: TGTGCCAGCCGTACAGGGGTGAACACTGAAGCTTTCTTT. It yields the protein CASRTGVNTEAFF.

This clone was seen a handful of times. The chain is built from TRBV29-1 and TRBJ1-5; the match to TRBD1 covers 7 bases. Trimming removed 4 bases from V and 0 bases from J; junction bases left unmatched: 0. CDR3 size: 13 residues. Per germline, CDR1 SQVTM and CDR2 ANQGSEA. The CDR3, as DNA: TGCAGCGTTGGGGACAGTAGCAATCAGCCCCAGCATTTT. Protein product: CSVGDSSNQPQHF.

This chain links TRBV20-1 with TRBJ1-5, with D hard to call. Per germline, CDR1 DFQATT and CDR2 SNEGSKA (reference sequence). The V end was cut by 3 bases, the J end by 2 bases, with 8 bases between. This CDR3 is built from 13 residues. The CDR3 nucleotides are TGCAGTGCTAGTCTAGGAGGCAATCAGCCCCAGCATTTT. Translating gives CSASLGGNQPQHF.

The chain carries TRBV27 and TRBJ2-1; 11 positions match TRBD2. Trimming took 5 bases from V and 5 from J; bases not matched to a gene: 11. This CDR3 contains 17 residues. Germline CDR1 and CDR2: MNHEY and SMNVEV (reference sequence). The CDR3 protein is CASSPASRLAGNNEQFF. CDR3 nucleotides: TGTGCCAGCAGTCCCGCCAGCCGACTAGCGGGAAACAATGAGCAGTTCTTC.

There are a few counts of this clone. The chain uses TRBV3-1 (or the pseudogene TRBV3-2) and TRBJ1-1; tentatively, D is TRBD1 (5 bases). Germline V gene data show CDR1 as LGHDT and CDR2 as YNNKEL (reference sequence). V lost 2 bases and J lost 1, with 8 bases in between. This CDR3 spans 14 amino acids. CDR3 sequence: CASSQQGGNTEAFF. CDR3 DNA sequence: TGTGCCAGCAGCCAACAGGGTGGGAACACTGAAGCTTTCTTT.

The chain recombines TRBV7-8 with TRBJ1-5; maybe TRBD1 (6 bases). This CDR3 contains 16 residues. CDR1 SGHVS and CDR2 FQNEAQ come from the germline V gene. V lost 2 bases and J 6 bases, leaving 17 bases between the germline ends. The CDR3 nucleotides are TGTGCCAGCAGCTTATCTTGGGGAGGGGGGGGTCAGCCCCAGCATTTT. Residues: CASSLSWGGGGQPQHF.

The genes are TRBV3-1 (or the pseudogene TRBV3-2) and TRBJ1-4; no clear D gene. V shed 1 base and J shed 4 bases, with 10 bases lying between them. Germline loops: CDR1 LGHDT, CDR2 YNNKEL (reference sequence). This CDR3 spans 15 amino acids. CDR3 DNA: TGTGCCAGCAGCCAAGGCCCAGAATATAATGAAAAACTGTTTTTT. Translated, it gives CASSQGPEYNEKLFF.

The rearrangement joins TRBV7-3 to TRBJ2-1; D is uncertain. V was pared by 2 bases and J by 4 bases, with 9 bases between. The CDR3 loop spans 14 amino acids. From germline, CDR1 is SGHTA and CDR2 FQGTGA. Here the CDR3 DNA reads TGTGCCAGCAGCTTATCGTCCCCGTACAATGAGCAGTTCTTC. Amino acids: CASSLSSPYNEQFF.